This TCR beta chain was identified in a study of T cell changes during pregnancy in multiple sclerosis (dated by TCRdb to the late 2010s). For context, the study as a whole: The study examined how the T cell repertoire changed over the course of pregnancy in women with multiple sclerosis.

With respect to this clone: Its cognate antigen has yet to be identified. No base quality values were provided; no much bigger clone lies one nucleotide off.

Library preparation employed the immunoSEQ multiplex PCR assay. Not all clones reach the TCRdb copy of this immuneACCESS table, which keeps in-frame sequences only. Checked studies attribute under half of the gap to unresolved V genes and leave the rest unexplained. The sample table contains 56,000 or so clones; only one count was recorded for approximately 90% of them. The top ten constitute under 2% of the sample. The CDR3 measures 13 amino acids from cysteine to phenylalanine. This entry keeps only the CDR3 DNA: 39 bases, framed from base 1. V drops 0 bases and J drops 5 bases, leaving 8 bases in between. CDR1 is given as WSHSY and CDR2 as SAAADI, both from the germline V gene.

Here the chain combines TRBV10-2 and TRBJ2-7; TRBD2 is a possible D gene, resting on 6 matching bases. The sample consisted of peripheral blood, taken after pregnancy. This TCR was sampled from a female donor with multiple sclerosis, enrolled in a pregnancy study. At the DNA level, the sequence is TGCGCCAGCAGTGAGTCTCGGGGGAACGAGCAGTACTTC. This is translated as CASSESRGNEQYF.